This T cell receptor (beta chain) comes out of a study of cytomegalovirus exposure and HLA in healthy donors. The PCR used 60 Vbeta and 13 Jbeta primers. Clones were read by immunoSEQ multiplex PCR, and TCRdb kept only the in-frame ones, dropping some. The repertoire holds 80,000 to 100,000 clones, with around 83% as singletons. This clone was seen a single time. Per germline, CDR1 SEHNR and CDR2 FQNEAQ (reference sequence). This CDR3 is built from 15 residues. The trim removed 2 bases at V and 4 bases at J, leaving 4 bases unmatched. The TCR sequence derives from a female donor in good health and CMV-seropositive. Sequencing was carried out using PBMCs. The chain employs TRBV7-9 and TRBJ2-7; 11 positions agree with TRBD2. The CDR3 region is CASSLSTSGSYEQYF. The CDR3 nucleotides read TGTGCCAGCAGCTTAAGTACTAGCGGGAGTTACGAGCAGTACTTC.